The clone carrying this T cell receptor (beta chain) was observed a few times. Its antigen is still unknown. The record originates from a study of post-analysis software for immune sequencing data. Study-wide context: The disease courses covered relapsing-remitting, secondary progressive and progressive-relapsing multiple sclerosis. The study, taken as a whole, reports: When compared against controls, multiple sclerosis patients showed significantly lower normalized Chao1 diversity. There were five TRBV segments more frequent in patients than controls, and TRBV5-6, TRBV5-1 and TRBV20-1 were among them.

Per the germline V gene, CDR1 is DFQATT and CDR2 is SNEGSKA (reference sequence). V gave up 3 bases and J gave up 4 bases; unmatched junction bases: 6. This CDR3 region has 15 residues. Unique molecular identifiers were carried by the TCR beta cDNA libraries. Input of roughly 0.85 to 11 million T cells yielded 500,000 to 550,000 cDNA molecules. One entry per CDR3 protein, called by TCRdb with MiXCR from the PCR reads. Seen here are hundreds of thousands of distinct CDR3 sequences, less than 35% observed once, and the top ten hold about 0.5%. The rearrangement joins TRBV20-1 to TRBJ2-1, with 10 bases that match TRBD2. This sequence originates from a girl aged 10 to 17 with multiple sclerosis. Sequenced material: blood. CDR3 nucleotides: TGCAGTGCTAGGGGAGCGGGAGGGCCGTACAATGAGCAGTTCTTC. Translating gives CSARGAGGPYNEQFF.